These 4 T cell receptor beta chains were all obtained from the same sample, sequenced in a study of blood T cell repertoires in COVID-19. Profiling relied on immunoSEQ multiplex PCR, and the TCRdb table lists in-frame clones only, not all of them. The table has 200,000 to 300,000 clones, roughly 76% seen once. The sequencing input was peripheral blood. These receptor sequences come from an elderly woman with COVID-19, enrolled during active disease.

This chain connects TRBV19 to TRBJ2-1; 8 bases match TRBD1. There are 14 residues in the CDR3. Germline loops: CDR1 LNHDA, CDR2 SQIVND (reference sequence). The V gene end was trimmed by 7 bases and the J gene end by 6 bases; junction bases not matched to a gene: 8. The CDR3 sequence: CASTPDRGTNEQFF. Written as DNA, the CDR3 is TGTGCCAGTACCCCCGACAGGGGTACCAATGAGCAGTTCTTC.

This rearrangement joins TRBV5-1 to TRBJ2-1; a possible D gene is TRBD1 (6 bases). Germline V gene data show CDR1 as SGHRS and CDR2 as YFSETQ. Trimming left V 0 bases short and J 9 bases short, with 13 bases between. The CDR3 is made up of 14 amino acids. The DNA of the CDR3 is TGCGCCAGCAGCTTGGCTAGTAGCAGGGGTGAGCAGTTCTTC. It specifies CASSLASSRGEQFF.

The chain uses TRBV24-1 and TRBJ1-1, with D possibly being TRBD1 (6 bases). The CDR3 has 13 amino acids. Germline V gene data show CDR1 as KGHDR and CDR2 as SFDVKD. V was cut by 3 bases and J by 3 bases, with 7 bases left in between. CDR3: CATSDTGYTEAFF. The DNA of the CDR3 is TGTGCCACCAGTGATACAGGGTACACTGAAGCTTTCTTT.

The V call is TRBV28, the J call TRBJ1-3; 10 bases are shared with TRBD1. V lost 4 bases to trimming and J lost 7 bases; unmatched junction nucleotides: 7. This CDR3 is 15 amino acids long. CDR1 is MDHEN and CDR2 is SYDVKM in the germline V gene. The CDR3 spells CASSYPGTGANTIYF. The CDR3 bases are TGTGCCAGCAGTTACCCAGGGACAGGGGCTAACACCATATATTTT.